Sequencing of this TCR beta chain was carried out in a study of spatial heterogeneity in lung cancer. The CDR3 is 16 residues long. Germline CDR1 SNHLY, CDR2 FYNNEI. J gave up 1 base and V 2 bases, and 3 bases lay outside the gene matches. Using its own MiXCR run on the 5' RACE reads, TCRdb lists one record per CDR3 protein. The sample contains approximately 50,000 distinct CDR3 sequences, 6% to 8.5% of which appear only once. Time point here: blood at routine non-recurrence follow-up after resection. Sequencing covered unsorted whole RNA taken from tumor, nontumor lung or frozen PBMC. The sample in question was PBMCs, obtained at follow-up. This chain uses TRBV2 with TRBJ2-2, with 8 bases fitting TRBD1. This TCR was recovered from a female donor with early-stage non-small cell lung cancer. This CDR3 reads CASSEQGAKNTGELFF. CDR3 DNA: TGTGCCAGCAGTGAACAGGGGGCGAAGAACACCGGGGAGCTGTTTTTT.